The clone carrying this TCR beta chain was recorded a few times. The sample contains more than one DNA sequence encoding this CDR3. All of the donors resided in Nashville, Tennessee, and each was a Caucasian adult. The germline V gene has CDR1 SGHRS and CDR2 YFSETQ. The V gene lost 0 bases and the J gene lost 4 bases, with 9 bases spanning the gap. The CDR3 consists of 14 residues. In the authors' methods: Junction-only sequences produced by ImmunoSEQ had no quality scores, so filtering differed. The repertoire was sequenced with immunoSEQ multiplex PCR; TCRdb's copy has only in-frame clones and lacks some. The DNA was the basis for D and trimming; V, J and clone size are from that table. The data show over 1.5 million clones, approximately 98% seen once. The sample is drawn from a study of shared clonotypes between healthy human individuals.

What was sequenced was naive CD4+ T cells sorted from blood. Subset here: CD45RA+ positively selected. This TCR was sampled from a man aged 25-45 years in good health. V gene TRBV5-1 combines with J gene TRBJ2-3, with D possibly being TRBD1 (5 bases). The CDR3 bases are TGCGCCAGCAGCTTGGGGCAGGGTGCAGATACGCAGTATTTT. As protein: CASSLGQGADTQYF. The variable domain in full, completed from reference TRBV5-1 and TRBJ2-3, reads KAGVTQTPRYLIKTRGQQVTLSCSPISGHRSVSWYQQTPGQGLQFLFEYFSETQRNKGNFPGRFSGRQFSNSRSEMNVSTLELGDSALYLCASSLGQGADTQYFGPGTRLTVL.